The sequence of this T cell receptor beta chain was determined in a study of blood T cell repertoires in COVID-19. For the study at large: The cDNA or gDNA used as material had been derived from T cells, B-cell-depleted T cells, or PBMCs.

V shed 2 bases and J shed 0 bases, with 10 bases lying between them. The germline CDR1 and CDR2 sequences are MDHEN and SYDVKM. This CDR3 is built from 16 residues. In the authors' methods: Amplification with reference gene primers provided the estimates of nucleated cell counts. Sequenced by immunoSEQ multiplex PCR; TCRdb stores in-frame clones only, minus some. V and J calls and clone size are copied from that table; D and trimming were computed from the DNA. The table records 130,000 or so clones, around nine tenths of them present only once. The source material was peripheral blood. This clonotype originated in a man between 50 and 59 years old with active or convalescent COVID-19. V is TRBV28 and J is TRBJ1-4; D gene unclear. CDR3 DNA sequence: TGTGCCAGCAGTTTAGGGGTGGGAGCAACTAATGAAAAACTGTTTTTT. It codes for CASSLGVGATNEKLFF. Filled out from reference TRBV28 and TRBJ1-4, the complete variable domain reads DVKVTQSSRYLVKRTGEKVFLECVQDMDHENMFWYRQDPGLGLRLIYFSYDVKMKEKGDIPEGYSVSREKKERFSLILESASTNQTSMYLCASSLGVGATNEKLFFGSGTQLSVL.